This T cell receptor beta chain was sequenced in a study of blood T cell repertoires in COVID-19. Turning to the study itself: From the United States, Italy and Spain came samples of acute and convalescent COVID-19. PBMCs, B-cell-depleted T cells, or T cells were the source of the cDNA or gDNA that made up the material.

Authors' processing steps: Nucleated cell counts were estimated from reference gene primer amplification. The protocol was immunoSEQ multiplex PCR, while the TCRdb copy is restricted to in-frame clones and leaves out a portion. Clone size and the V and J calls come from that table; the DNA yielded D and trimming. The sample lists some 21,000 clones, around three quarters occurring once. J gave up 8 bases and V 0 bases, and 6 bases lay outside the gene matches. The CDR3 contains 15 residues. CDR1 SGDLS and CDR2 YYNGEE come from the germline V gene. The rearrangement joins TRBV9 to TRBJ2-4; 9 bases are a match to TRBD1. The sequenced material came from peripheral blood. The sequence derives from a man aged 55 to 70 with active COVID-19. CDR3 DNA sequence: TGTGCCAGCAGCGTAGCACCCCGGACAGGGGACATTCAGTACTTC. Translating gives CASSVAPRTGDIQYF.